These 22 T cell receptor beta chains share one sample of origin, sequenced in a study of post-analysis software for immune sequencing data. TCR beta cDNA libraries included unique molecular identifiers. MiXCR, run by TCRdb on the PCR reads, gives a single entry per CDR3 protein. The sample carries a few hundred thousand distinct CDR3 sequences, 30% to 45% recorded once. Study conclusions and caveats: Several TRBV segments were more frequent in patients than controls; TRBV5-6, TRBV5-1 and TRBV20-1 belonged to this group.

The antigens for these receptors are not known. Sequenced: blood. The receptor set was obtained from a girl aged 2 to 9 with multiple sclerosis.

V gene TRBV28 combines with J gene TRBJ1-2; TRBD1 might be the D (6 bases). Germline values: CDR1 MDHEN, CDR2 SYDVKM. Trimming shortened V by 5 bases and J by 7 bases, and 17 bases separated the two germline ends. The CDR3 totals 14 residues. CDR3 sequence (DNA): TGTGCCAGCAGTCCTCTCGGCCTAGGGGGTGGCTACACCTTC. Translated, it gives CASSPLGLGGGYTF.

The CDR3 loop reads CASSLSPGLVVGEQFF. The CDR3 nucleotides read TGCGCCAGCAGCCTGAGCCCGGGACTGGTAGTTGGTGAGCAGTTCTTC. The chain is built from TRBV5-1 and TRBJ2-1; D possibly corresponds to TRBD2 (6 bases). CDR3 size: 16 residues. V was shortened by 4 bases and J by 9 bases, with 23 bases between the two germline ends. From germline, CDR1 is SGHRS and CDR2 YFSETQ.

The CDR3 DNA reads TGTGCCAGCAGGGTTAGTGCTTGGTTGGATGAGCAGTTCTTC. Its translation: CASRVSAWLDEQFF. The chain couples TRBV13 to TRBJ2-1, with unresolved D. V gave up 6 bases and J gave up 8 bases, with 17 bases separating them. The germline V gene encodes CDR1 PRHDT and CDR2 FYEKMQ (reference sequence). There are 14 residues in the CDR3.

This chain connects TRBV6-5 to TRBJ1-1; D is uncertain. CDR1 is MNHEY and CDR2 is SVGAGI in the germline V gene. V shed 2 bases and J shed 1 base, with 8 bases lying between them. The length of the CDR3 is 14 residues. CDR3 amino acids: CASSYVPGNTEAFF. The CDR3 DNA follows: TGTGCCAGCAGTTACGTCCCGGGGAACACTGAAGCTTTCTTT.

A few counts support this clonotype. The CDR3 DNA is TGTGCCAGCAGTTCCCCCCTGACAGGGGTAGGGACTGAAGCTTTCTTT. Encoded protein: CASSSPLTGVGTEAFF. This chain joins TRBV28 and TRBJ1-1, with 8 nucleotides matching TRBD1. CDR1 MDHEN and CDR2 SYDVKM come from the germline V gene. The V segment lost 4 bases and the J segment 5 bases; nucleotides outside the gene matches: 12. CDR3 size: 16 residues.

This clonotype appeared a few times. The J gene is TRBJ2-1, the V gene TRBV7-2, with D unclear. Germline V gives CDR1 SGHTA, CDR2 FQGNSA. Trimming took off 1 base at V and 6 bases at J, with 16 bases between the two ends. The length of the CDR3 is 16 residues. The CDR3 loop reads CASSLGYSMAFNEQFF. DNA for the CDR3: TGTGCCAGCAGCTTAGGATATTCGATGGCGTTCAATGAGCAGTTCTTC.

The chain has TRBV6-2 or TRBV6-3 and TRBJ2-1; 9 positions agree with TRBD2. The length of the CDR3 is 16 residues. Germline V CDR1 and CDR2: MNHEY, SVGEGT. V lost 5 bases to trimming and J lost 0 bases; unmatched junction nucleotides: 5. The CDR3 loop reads CASSNLAGHSYNEQFF. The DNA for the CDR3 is TGTGCCAGCAGTAATCTAGCGGGGCACTCCTACAATGAGCAGTTCTTC.

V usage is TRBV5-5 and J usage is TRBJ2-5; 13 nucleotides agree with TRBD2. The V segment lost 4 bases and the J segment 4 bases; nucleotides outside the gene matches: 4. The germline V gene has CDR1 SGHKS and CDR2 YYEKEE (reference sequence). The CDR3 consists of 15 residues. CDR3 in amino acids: CASSARLAGGETQYF. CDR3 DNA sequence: TGTGCCAGCAGCGCTAGACTAGCGGGAGGAGAGACCCAGTACTTC.

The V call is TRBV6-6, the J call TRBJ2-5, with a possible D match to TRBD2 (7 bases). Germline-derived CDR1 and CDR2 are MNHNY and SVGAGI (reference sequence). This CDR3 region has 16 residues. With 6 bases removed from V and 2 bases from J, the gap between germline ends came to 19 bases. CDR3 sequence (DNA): TGTGCCAGCAGCGGTTCGGGGGCGGGGGCTCAAGAGACCCAGTACTTC. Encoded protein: CASSGSGAGAQETQYF.

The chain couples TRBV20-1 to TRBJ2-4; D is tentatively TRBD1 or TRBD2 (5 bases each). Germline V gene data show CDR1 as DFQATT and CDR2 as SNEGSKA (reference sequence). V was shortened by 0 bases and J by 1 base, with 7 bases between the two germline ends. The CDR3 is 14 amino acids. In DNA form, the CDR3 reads TGCAGTGCTAGAGACTGGGGGGCCAAAAACATTCAGTACTTC. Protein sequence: CSARDWGAKNIQYF.

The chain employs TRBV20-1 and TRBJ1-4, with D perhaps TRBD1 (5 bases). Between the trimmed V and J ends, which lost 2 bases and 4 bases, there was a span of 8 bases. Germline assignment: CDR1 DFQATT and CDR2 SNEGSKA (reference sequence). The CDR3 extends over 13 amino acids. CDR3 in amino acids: CSARWGSNEKLFF. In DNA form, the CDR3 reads TGCAGTGCTAGATGGGGGAGTAATGAAAAACTGTTTTTT.

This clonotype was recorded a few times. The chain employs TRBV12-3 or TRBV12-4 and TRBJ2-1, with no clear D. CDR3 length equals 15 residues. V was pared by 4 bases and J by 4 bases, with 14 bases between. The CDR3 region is CASSSTPTRYNEQFF. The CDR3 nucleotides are TGTGCCAGCAGTTCCACACCCACGCGTTACAATGAGCAGTTCTTC.

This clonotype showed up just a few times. The CDR3 reads CSVDRGGNYEQYF. The DNA of the CDR3 is TGCAGCGTTGACCGCGGGGGCAATTACGAGCAGTACTTC. This rearrangement joins TRBV29-1 to TRBJ2-4; TRBD2 is a possible D gene (7 bases). The end of the DNA aligns better with TRBJ2-7, so the J call may be wrong. The germline V gene encodes CDR1 SQVTM and CDR2 ANQGSEA. The CDR3 is 13 amino acids.

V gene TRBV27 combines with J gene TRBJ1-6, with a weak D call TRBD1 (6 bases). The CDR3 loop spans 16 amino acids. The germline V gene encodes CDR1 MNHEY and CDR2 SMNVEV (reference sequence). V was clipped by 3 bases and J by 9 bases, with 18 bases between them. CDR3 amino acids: CASSFGLTGFFSPLHF. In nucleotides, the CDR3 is TGTGCCAGCAGTTTTGGATTGACAGGTTTTTTTTCACCCCTCCACTTT.

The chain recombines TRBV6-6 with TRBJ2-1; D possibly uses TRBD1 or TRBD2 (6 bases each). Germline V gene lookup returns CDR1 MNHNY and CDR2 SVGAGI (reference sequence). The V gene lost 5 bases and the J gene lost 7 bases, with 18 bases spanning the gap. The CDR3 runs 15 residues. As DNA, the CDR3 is TGTGCCAGCAGTACAATCACACAAGGGGGGAATGAGCAGTTCTTC. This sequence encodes CASSTITQGGNEQFF.

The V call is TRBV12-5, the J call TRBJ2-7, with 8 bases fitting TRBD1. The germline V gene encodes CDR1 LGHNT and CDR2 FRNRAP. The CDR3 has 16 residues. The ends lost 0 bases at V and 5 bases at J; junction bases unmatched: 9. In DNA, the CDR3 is TGTGCTAGTGGTTTGGTAATCTCGGGACAGGTTAACGAGCAGTACTTC. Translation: CASGLVISGQVNEQYF. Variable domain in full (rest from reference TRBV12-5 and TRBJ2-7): DARVTQTPRHKVTEMGQEVTMRCQPILGHNTVFWYRQTMMQGLELLAYFRNRAPLDDSGMPKDRFSAEMPDATLATLKIQPSEPRDSAVYFCASGLVISGQVNEQYFGPGTRLTVT.

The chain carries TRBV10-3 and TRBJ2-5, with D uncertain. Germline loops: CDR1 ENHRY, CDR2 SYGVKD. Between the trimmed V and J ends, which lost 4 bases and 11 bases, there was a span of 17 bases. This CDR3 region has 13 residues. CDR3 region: CAISGGPSNEQYF. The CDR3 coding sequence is TGTGCCATCAGTGGTGGACCGTCGAATGAGCAGTACTTC.

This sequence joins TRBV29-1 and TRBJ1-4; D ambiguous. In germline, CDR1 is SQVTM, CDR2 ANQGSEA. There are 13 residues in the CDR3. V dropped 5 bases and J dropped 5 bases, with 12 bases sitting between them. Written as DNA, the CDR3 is TGCAGCGTTACCGGGAGAGCGAATGAAAAACTGTTTTTT. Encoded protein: CSVTGRANEKLFF.

This CDR3 reads CAISDGARRTDTQYF. Written as DNA, the CDR3 is TGTGCCATCAGTGATGGGGCGAGACGCACAGATACGCAGTATTTT. This rearrangement joins TRBV10-3 to TRBJ2-3; a possible D gene is TRBD1 (5 bases). The CDR3 consists of 15 residues. Germline loops: CDR1 ENHRY, CDR2 SYGVKD. Trimming stripped 3 bases from V and 1 base from J, with 11 bases between.

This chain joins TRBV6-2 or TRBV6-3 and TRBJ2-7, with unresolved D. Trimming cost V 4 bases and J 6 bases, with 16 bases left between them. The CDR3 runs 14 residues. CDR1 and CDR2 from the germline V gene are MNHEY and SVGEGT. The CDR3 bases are TGTGCCAGCAGTTCGACGAGGTTCGCTGGCGAGCAGTACTTC. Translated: CASSSTRFAGEQYF.

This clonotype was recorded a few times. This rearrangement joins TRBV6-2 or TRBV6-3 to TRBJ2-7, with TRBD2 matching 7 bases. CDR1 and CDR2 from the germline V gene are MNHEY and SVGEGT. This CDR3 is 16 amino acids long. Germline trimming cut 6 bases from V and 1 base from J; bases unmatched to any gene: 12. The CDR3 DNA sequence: TGTGCCAGCAGCAAGACCCCGGGGGGAAGGTCCTACGAGCAGTACTTC. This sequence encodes CASSKTPGGRSYEQYF.

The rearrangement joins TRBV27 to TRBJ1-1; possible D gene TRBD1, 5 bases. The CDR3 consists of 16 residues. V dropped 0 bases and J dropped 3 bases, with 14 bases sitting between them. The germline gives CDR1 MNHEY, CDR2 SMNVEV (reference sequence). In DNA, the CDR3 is TGTGCCAGCAGTTTATCGCCTACTATCAGGGACACTGAAGCTTTCTTT. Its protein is CASSLSPTIRDTEAFF.